This T cell receptor (beta chain) was documented in a study of blood T cell repertoires in COVID-19. Study summary: Sites in the United States, Italy and Spain provided acute and convalescent COVID-19 samples. Sources were T cells, B-cell-depleted T cells, or PBMCs; the material itself was cDNA or gDNA.

The authors' processing: Amplification with reference gene primers provided the estimates of nucleated cell counts. Sequencing was performed with immunoSEQ multiplex PCR; in TCRdb, only in-frame clones are kept and a portion is missing. V and J calls and clone size are as listed in that table; D and trimming were resolved from the DNA. The sample shows 150,000 to 200,000 clones, approximately 87% of them seen only once. Germline assignment: CDR1 SEHNR and CDR2 FQNEAQ (reference sequence). There are 16 residues in the CDR3. Germline trimming cut 0 bases from V and 5 bases from J; bases unmatched to any gene: 2.

What was sequenced was peripheral blood. The V gene is TRBV7-9, the J gene TRBJ2-2, with 11 bases aligning to TRBD2. The receptor was isolated from an older woman with acute or convalescent COVID-19. CDR3 nucleotide sequence: TGTGCCAGCAGCTTAGCCGGGACTAGCGGAACCGGGGAGCTGTTTTTT. It yields the protein CASSLAGTSGTGELFF.